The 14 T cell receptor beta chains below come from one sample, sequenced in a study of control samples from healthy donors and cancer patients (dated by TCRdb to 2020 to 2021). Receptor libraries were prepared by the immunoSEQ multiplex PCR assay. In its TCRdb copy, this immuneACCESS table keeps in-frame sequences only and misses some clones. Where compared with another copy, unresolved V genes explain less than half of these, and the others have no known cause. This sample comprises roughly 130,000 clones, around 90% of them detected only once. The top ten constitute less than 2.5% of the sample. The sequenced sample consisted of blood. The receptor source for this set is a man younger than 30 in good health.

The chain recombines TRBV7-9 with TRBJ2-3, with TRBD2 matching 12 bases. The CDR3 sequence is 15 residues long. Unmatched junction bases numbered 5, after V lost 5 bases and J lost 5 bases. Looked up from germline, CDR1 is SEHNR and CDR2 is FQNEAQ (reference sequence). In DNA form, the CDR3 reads TGTGCCAGCAGCCCGGGACTAGCGGGTATAGATACGCAGTATTTT. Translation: CASSPGLAGIDTQYF.

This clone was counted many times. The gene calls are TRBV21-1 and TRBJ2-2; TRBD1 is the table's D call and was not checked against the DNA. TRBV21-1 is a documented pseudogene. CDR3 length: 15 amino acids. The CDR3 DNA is TGTGCCAGCAGCAAAGAAGACAGGGACACCGGGGAGCTGTTTTTT. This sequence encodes CASSKEDRDTGELFF.

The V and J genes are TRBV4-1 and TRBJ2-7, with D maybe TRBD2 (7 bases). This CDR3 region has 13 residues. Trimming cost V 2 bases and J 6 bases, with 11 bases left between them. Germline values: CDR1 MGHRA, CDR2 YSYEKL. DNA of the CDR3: TGCGCCAGCAGCCAAACGGGGGGCCGCGAGCAGTACTTC. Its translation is CASSQTGGREQYF.

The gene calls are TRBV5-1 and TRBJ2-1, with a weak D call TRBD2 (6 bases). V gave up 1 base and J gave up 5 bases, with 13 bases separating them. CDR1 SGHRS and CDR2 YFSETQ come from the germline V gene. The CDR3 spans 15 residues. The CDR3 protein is CASSLFAGPNNEQFF. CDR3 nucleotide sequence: TGCGCCAGCAGCTTGTTTGCGGGACCGAACAATGAGCAGTTCTTC. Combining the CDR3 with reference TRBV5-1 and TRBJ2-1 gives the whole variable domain KAGVTQTPRYLIKTRGQQVTLSCSPISGHRSVSWYQQTPGQGLQFLFEYFSETQRNKGNFPGRFSGRQFSNSRSEMNVSTLELGDSALYLCASSLFAGPNNEQFFGPGTRLTVL.

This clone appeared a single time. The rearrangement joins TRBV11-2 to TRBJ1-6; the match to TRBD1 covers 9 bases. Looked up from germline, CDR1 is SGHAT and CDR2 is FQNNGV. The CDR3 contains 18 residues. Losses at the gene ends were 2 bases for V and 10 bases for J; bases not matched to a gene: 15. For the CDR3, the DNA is TGTGCCAGCAGCTTAAAGTCTGTTGGGACAGGGATGAAATCACCCCTCCACTTT. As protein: CASSLKSVGTGMKSPLHF.

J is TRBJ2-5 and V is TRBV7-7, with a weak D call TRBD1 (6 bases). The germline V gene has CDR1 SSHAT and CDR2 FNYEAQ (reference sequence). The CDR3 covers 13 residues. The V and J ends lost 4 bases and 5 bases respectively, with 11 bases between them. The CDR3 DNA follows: TGTGCCAGCAGCTGGGGGCACAGGGAGACCCAGTACTTC. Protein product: CASSWGHRETQYF.

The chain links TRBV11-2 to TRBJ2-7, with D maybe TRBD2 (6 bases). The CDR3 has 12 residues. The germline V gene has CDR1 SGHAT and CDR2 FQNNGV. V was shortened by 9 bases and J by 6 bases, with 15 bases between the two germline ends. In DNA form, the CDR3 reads TGTGCCAGTGGAGGGGCAGGCGGCGAGCAGTACGTC. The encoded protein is CASGGAGGEQYV.

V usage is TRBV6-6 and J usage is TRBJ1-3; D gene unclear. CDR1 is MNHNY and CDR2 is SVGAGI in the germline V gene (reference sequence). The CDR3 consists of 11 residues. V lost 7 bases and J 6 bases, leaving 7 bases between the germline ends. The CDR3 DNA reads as TGTGCCAGCACCGACGAAAACACCATATATTTT. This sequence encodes CASTDENTIYF.

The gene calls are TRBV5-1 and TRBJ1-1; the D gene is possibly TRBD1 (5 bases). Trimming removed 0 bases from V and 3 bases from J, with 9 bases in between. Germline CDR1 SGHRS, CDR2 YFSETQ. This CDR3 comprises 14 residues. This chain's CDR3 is CASSLGQGYTEAFF. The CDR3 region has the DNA TGCGCCAGCAGCTTGGGGCAGGGTTACACTGAAGCTTTCTTT.

The CDR3 protein is CASSFGDSGKLFF. The DNA of the CDR3 is TGTGCCAGCAGTTTCGGGGACAGCGGAAAACTGTTTTTT. V gene TRBV28 combines with J gene TRBJ1-4, with 7 bases lining up with TRBD1. CDR1 is MDHEN, CDR2 SYDVKM, per germline. The CDR3 covers 13 residues. With V trimmed by 3 bases and J by 10 bases, 5 bases remained unmatched.

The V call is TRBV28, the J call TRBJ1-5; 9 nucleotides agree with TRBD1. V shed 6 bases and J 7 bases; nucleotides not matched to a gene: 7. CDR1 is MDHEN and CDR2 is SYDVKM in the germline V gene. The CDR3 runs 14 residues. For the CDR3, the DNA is TGTGCCAGCAGAACAGGGGGCTGGGAGCAGCCCCAGCATTTT. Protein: CASRTGGWEQPQHF.

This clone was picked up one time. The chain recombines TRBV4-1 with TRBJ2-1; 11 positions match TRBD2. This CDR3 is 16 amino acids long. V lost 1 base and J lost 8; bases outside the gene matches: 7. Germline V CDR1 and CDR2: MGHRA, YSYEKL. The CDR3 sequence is CASSQVLAGGEYEQFF. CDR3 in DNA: TGCGCCAGCAGCCAAGTGCTAGCGGGGGGTGAGTATGAGCAGTTCTTC.

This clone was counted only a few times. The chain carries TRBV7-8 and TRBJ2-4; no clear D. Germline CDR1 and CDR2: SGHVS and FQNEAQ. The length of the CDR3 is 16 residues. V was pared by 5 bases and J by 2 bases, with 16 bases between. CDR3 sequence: CASSHLVGRSKNIQYF. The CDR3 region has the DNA TGTGCCAGCAGCCACCTCGTCGGGCGGTCCAAAAACATTCAGTACTTC.

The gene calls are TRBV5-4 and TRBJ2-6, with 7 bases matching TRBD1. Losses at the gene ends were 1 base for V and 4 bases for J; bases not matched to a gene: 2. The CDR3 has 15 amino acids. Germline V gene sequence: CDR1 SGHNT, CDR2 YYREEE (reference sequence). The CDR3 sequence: CASSLTGDGANVLTF. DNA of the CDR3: TGTGCCAGCAGCTTGACAGGGGACGGGGCCAACGTCCTGACTTTC.